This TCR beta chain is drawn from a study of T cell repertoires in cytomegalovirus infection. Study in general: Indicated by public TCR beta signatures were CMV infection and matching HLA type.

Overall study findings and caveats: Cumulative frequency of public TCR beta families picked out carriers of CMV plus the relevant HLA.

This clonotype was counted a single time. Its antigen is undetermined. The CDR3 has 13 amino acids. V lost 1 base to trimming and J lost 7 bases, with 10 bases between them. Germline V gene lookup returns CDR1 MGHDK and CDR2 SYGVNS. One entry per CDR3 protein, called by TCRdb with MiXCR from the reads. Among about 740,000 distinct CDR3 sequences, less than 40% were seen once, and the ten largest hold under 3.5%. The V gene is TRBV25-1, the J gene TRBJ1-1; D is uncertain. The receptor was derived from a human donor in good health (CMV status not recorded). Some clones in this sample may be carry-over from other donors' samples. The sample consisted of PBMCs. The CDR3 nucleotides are TGTGCCAGCAGTGAATTAGGGCAGGATGAAGCTTTCTTT. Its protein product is CASSELGQDEAFF.